This T cell receptor beta chain was captured by sequencing in a study of blood T cell repertoires in COVID-19. Per the germline V gene, CDR1 is GTSNPN and CDR2 is SVGIG (reference sequence). The CDR3 runs 12 residues. Trimming stripped 4 bases from V and 2 bases from J, with 8 bases between. Sequencing was performed with immunoSEQ multiplex PCR; in TCRdb, only in-frame clones are kept and a portion is missing. The repertoire includes some 250,000 clones, about 80% of them detected once, and approximately 4% sits in the top ten. This chain links TRBV30 with TRBJ2-5; D call uncertain. Sequencing was carried out using peripheral blood. The receptor's source is a man aged 45 to 65 with active or convalescent COVID-19. The DNA for the CDR3 is TGTGCCTGGACACCGACACAAGAGACCCAGTACTTC. This codes for CAWTPTQETQYF. Filled out from reference TRBV30 and TRBJ2-5, the complete variable domain reads SQTIHQWPATLVQPVGSPLSLECTVEGTSNPNLYWYRQAAGRGLQLLFYSVGIGQISSEVPQNLSASRPQDRQFILSSKKLLLSDSGFYLCAWTPTQETQYFGPGTRLLVL.